A single sample is the source of the 21 T cell receptor beta chains below, sequenced in a study of pediatric ulcerative colitis. The table came from immunoSEQ multiplex PCR; TCRdb's copy has only in-frame clones and leaves some out. In the table there are 45,000 to 55,000 clones, over 70% of which are singletons. One to two pinch biopsies were taken from the rectum during colonoscopy. Sequenced input: gut tissue. Receptors were obtained from a girl aged 10-17 years with moderate ulcerative colitis.

The V call is TRBV30, the J call TRBJ1-3, with D perhaps TRBD1 (6 bases). This CDR3 is 14 amino acids long. The germline CDR1 and CDR2 sequences are GTSNPN and SVGIG (reference sequence). Trimming cost V 3 bases and J 2 bases, with 11 bases left between them. The CDR3 DNA reads as TGTGCCTGGAGGAGGGGGGGACCTGGAAACACCATATATTTT. Translating it yields CAWRRGGPGNTIYF. Full variable domain (rest looked up from reference TRBV30 and TRBJ1-3): SQTIHQWPATLVQPVGSPLSLECTVEGTSNPNLYWYRQAAGRGLQLLFYSVGIGQISSEVPQNLSASRPQDRQFILSSKKLLLSDSGFYLCAWRRGGPGNTIYFGEGSWLTVV.

This chain uses TRBV5-4 with TRBJ2-4, with D tentatively TRBD2 (6 bases). Germline CDR1 is SGHNT and CDR2 is YYREEE (reference sequence). The length of the CDR3 is 13 residues. Trimming shortened V by 9 bases and J by 3 bases, and 13 bases separated the two germline ends. CDR3 coding DNA: TGTGCCACCGGGGCGGGACTCAAAAACATTCAGTACTTC. Translated: CATGAGLKNIQYF.

This rearrangement joins TRBV11-3 to TRBJ2-2; TRBD2 agrees at 11 bases. This CDR3 spans 17 amino acids. V lost 1 base, J lost 2 bases, and 3 bases stayed unmatched. Germline-derived CDR1 and CDR2 are SGHNT and YENEEA. The CDR3 loop is CASSLAGTSGNTGELFF. In DNA, the CDR3 is TGTGCCAGCAGCTTAGCCGGGACTAGCGGAAACACCGGGGAGCTGTTTTTT.

A note on this clone: Other DNA sequences in this sample translate to the same CDR3. This chain uses TRBV5-1 with TRBJ1-1, with TRBD1 matching 7 bases. V lost 0 bases to trimming and J lost 2 bases; unmatched junction nucleotides: 4. Germline V lookup: CDR1 SGHRS, CDR2 YFSETQ. The CDR3 length is 15 residues. Here the CDR3 reads CASSLAGTENTEAFF. The CDR3 nucleotides read TGCGCCAGCAGCTTGGCCGGGACAGAAAACACTGAAGCTTTCTTT.

This chain uses TRBV7-9 with TRBJ2-1, with D possibly being TRBD1 or TRBD2 (5 bases each). Germline CDR1 SEHNR, CDR2 FQNEAQ (reference sequence). The CDR3 spans 15 residues. Trimming removed 1 base at V and 6 bases at J, with 13 bases between. Here the CDR3 DNA reads TGTGCCAGCAGCTTAGTCGTAGGGGACGGCAATGAGCAGTTCTTC. Protein: CASSLVVGDGNEQFF.

The chain is built from TRBV7-3 and TRBJ1-1; TRBD1 agrees at 8 bases. In germline, CDR1 is SGHTA, CDR2 FQGTGA. The V and J ends lost 6 bases and 7 bases, in that order; junction bases with no gene match: 7. The CDR3 runs to 13 residues. The CDR3 here is CASRLTGEGEAFF. DNA of the CDR3: TGTGCCAGCAGGTTGACAGGGGAGGGTGAAGCTTTCTTT.

The chain employs TRBV18 and TRBJ1-2, with D possibly being TRBD1 (5 bases). Germline values: CDR1 KGHSH, CDR2 LQKENI. V was clipped by 1 base and J by 6 bases, with 18 bases between them. The CDR3 is 16 amino acids. This chain's CDR3 is CASSPRRAGRADGYTF. CDR3 DNA sequence: TGTGCCAGCTCACCACGAAGGGCAGGCAGGGCCGATGGCTACACCTTC. Drawing the rest from reference TRBV18 and TRBJ1-2, the complete variable domain is NAGVMQNPRHLVRRRGQEARLRCSPMKGHSHVYWYRQLPEEGLKFMVYLQKENIIDESGMPKERFSAEFPKEGPSILRIQQVVRGDSAAYFCASSPRRAGRADGYTFGSGTRLTVV.

The chain joins TRBV5-1 to TRBJ2-7, with D maybe TRBD2 (6 bases). CDR1 and CDR2 from the germline V gene are SGHRS and YFSETQ. The CDR3 spans 14 residues. Deletions cut 1 base from V and 3 bases from J, with 11 bases between. The CDR3 is CASSLIGGDYEQYF. The CDR3 region has the DNA TGCGCCAGCAGCTTGATAGGAGGGGACTACGAGCAGTACTTC.

The chain couples TRBV2 to TRBJ1-1; no reliable D call. From germline, CDR1 is SNHLY and CDR2 FYNNEI. CDR3 size: 12 residues. V gave up 7 bases and J gave up 3 bases, with 9 bases separating them. CDR3 DNA sequence: TGTGCCAGCACCCTCCCCCACACTGAAGCTTTCTTT. Translated, it gives CASTLPHTEAFF.

This clone was seen a single time. This chain uses TRBV7-2 with TRBJ2-1; 8 positions match TRBD2. The CDR3 spans 16 residues. Germline V gene lookup returns CDR1 SGHTA and CDR2 FQGNSA. Trimming took 0 bases from V and 2 from J; bases not matched to a gene: 3. For the CDR3, the DNA is TGTGCCAGCAGCTTAGCTCCGGGACTAGCCTACAATGAGCAGTTCTTC. It is translated as CASSLAPGLAYNEQFF.

The V call is TRBV7-2, the J call TRBJ2-4; 9 bases map to TRBD1. Germline V gene sequence: CDR1 SGHTA, CDR2 FQGNSA. The CDR3 length is 15 residues. Unmatched junction bases numbered 8, after V lost 5 bases and J lost 6 bases. CDR3 protein: CASSNTRTGANIQYF. CDR3 in DNA: TGTGCCAGCAGCAACACACGGACAGGGGCAAACATTCAGTACTTC. Full variable domain (outside the CDR3, taken from reference TRBV7-2 and TRBJ2-4): GAGVSQSPSNKVTEKGKDVELRCDPISGHTALYWYRQSLGQGLEFLIYFQGNSAPDKSGLPSDRFSAERTGGSVSTLTIQRTQQEDSAVYLCASSNTRTGANIQYFGAGTRLSVL.

This rearrangement joins TRBV4-3 to TRBJ1-6; D remains ambiguous. The CDR3 is 14 residues long. Trimming took off 4 bases at V and 8 bases at J, with 12 bases between the two ends. Per the germline V gene, CDR1 is LGHNA and CDR2 is YSLEER. The CDR3 is CASSLGGWDSPLHF. DNA of the CDR3: TGCGCCAGCAGCCTTGGAGGATGGGATTCACCCCTCCACTTT.

This clone was picked up a small number of times. The chain has TRBV5-4 and TRBJ1-2; 10 bases are a match to TRBD1. V lost 4 bases and J lost 6; bases outside the gene matches: 9. The germline CDR1 and CDR2 sequences are SGHNT and YYREEE (reference sequence). This CDR3 has 15 residues. The CDR3 nucleotides are TGTGCCAGCAGCCCGACAGGGGGCGCCGGGGATGGCTACACCTTC. Translating gives CASSPTGGAGDGYTF.

This chain uses TRBV5-6 with TRBJ2-3, with 11 bases identical to TRBD1. The ends lost 3 bases at V and 4 bases at J; junction bases unmatched: 4. The CDR3 is 15 amino acids. Germline CDR1 and CDR2: SGHDT and YYEEEE. CDR3 coding DNA: TGTGCCAGCAGCTCTAGGACAGGGGGCGCAGATACGCAGTATTTT. It encodes CASSSRTGGADTQYF.

The chain has TRBV28 and TRBJ2-6; no definite D call. CDR3 length: 13 amino acids. The ends were cut back, 5 bases at V and 4 bases at J, with 6 bases in the middle. CDR1 is MDHEN and CDR2 is SYDVKM in the germline V gene. The CDR3 reads CASSPNGANVLTF. In DNA form, the CDR3 reads TGTGCCAGCAGTCCCAACGGGGCCAACGTCCTGACTTTC.

This clone showed up just a few times. V is TRBV27 and J is TRBJ2-6; D remains unclear. Germline assignment: CDR1 MNHEY and CDR2 SMNVEV (reference sequence). The V gene lost 5 bases and the J gene lost 4 bases, with 12 bases spanning the gap. This CDR3 contains 15 residues. The CDR3 spells CASSPLRYGANVLTF. DNA for the CDR3: TGTGCCAGCAGTCCACTAAGGTACGGGGCCAACGTCCTGACTTTC.

This CDR3 reads CASSLDGIQETQYF. As DNA, the CDR3 is TGCGCCAGCAGCTTGGACGGGATTCAAGAGACCCAGTACTTC. The rearrangement joins TRBV5-1 to TRBJ2-5, with D perhaps TRBD2 (5 bases). The CDR3 has 14 residues. Germline CDR1 and CDR2: SGHRS and YFSETQ. V dropped 0 bases and J dropped 2 bases, with 8 bases sitting between them.

The genes are TRBV5-1 and TRBJ2-2; TRBD2 is a possible D gene (5 bases). Germline loops: CDR1 SGHRS, CDR2 YFSETQ. The germline V and J ends were trimmed by 4 bases and 1 base, with 11 bases remaining between them. The CDR3 length is 15 residues. The CDR3 spells CASSARLQNTGELFF. The CDR3 DNA reads as TGCGCCAGCAGCGCCCGACTACAGAACACCGGGGAGCTGTTTTTT.

DNA of the CDR3: TGTGCCAGCAGTGAAAGACCCCCAGGGGGATCTGAAAAACTGTTTTTT. Translation: CASSERPPGGSEKLFF. V gene TRBV6-1 combines with J gene TRBJ1-4; 7 bases line up with TRBD1. Trimming took 2 bases from V and 7 from J; bases not matched to a gene: 10. The CDR3 contains 16 residues. The germline gives CDR1 MNHNS, CDR2 SASEGT.

As DNA, the CDR3 is TGTGCCAGTAGGTTGGACTATGGCTACACCTTC. Translated, it gives CASRLDYGYTF. The chain couples TRBV19 to TRBJ1-2; D gene ambiguous. V lost 6 bases and J 3 bases, leaving 5 bases between the germline ends. CDR1 is LNHDA and CDR2 is SQIVND in the germline V gene (reference sequence). CDR3 size: 11 residues.

Points on this clone: Other DNA sequences in this specimen translate into the identical CDR3. V usage is TRBV18 and J usage is TRBJ1-1, with TRBD1 matching 8 bases. Per germline, CDR1 KGHSH and CDR2 LQKENI. The CDR3 consists of 15 residues. The V segment lost 6 bases and the J segment 0 bases; nucleotides outside the gene matches: 6. The CDR3 region is CASSPRTGMNTEAFF. The CDR3 nucleotides read TGTGCCAGCTCCCCCAGGACAGGGATGAACACTGAAGCTTTCTTT.